Reported below is one T cell receptor beta chain. V lost 6 bases, J lost 2 bases, and 8 bases stayed unmatched. The germline V gene encodes CDR1 MNHEY and CDR2 SMNVEV (reference sequence). This CDR3 has 15 residues. Those enrolled, adults aged 18 to 89 years, came from 25 or so US areas. Participants' reported clinical history set cohort assignment. Symptom resolution, clearance, or two negative PCRs marked donors in Cohort 3 as recovered. Original analysis: Reference gene primer amplification yielded estimated nucleated cell counts. TCRdb's table, derived via immunoSEQ multiplex PCR, lists solely in-frame clones and lacks some. V, J and clone size derive from that table, while D and trimming were established from the DNA sequence. The data show 280,000 or so clones, approximately 81% seen once. These data are taken from a study of blood T cell repertoires in COVID-19.

Input material: PBMCs or T cells enriched from blood (not recorded which). The sequence was obtained from a woman aged 45-65 years who had recovered from COVID-19. J is TRBJ1-2 and V is TRBV27; 8 bases agree with TRBD1. In DNA, the CDR3 is TGTGCCAGCAGCCGACAGGGGAGAGACAACTATGGCTACACCTTC. This gives the protein CASSRQGRDNYGYTF.